The TCR beta chain under discussion was sequenced for a study of a mutant IDH1 vaccine in newly diagnosed glioma. Across the study: Beginning 4-6 weeks after radiotherapy alone, or with temozolomide cycles, vaccination took place. Those enrolled had earlier been treated with radiotherapy, temozolomide, or both, mostly both.

As to time point: week 5, during vaccination. Doses consisted of 300 ug of mutant IDH1 20-mer peptide each, paired with topical imiquimod. Sequenced by immunoSEQ multiplex PCR; TCRdb stores in-frame clones only, minus some. This sample has tens of thousands of clones, with about 81% found just once. General observations from the study: Among all patients, vaccine-induced immune responses occurred in approximately 93%.

Regarding this clone: Its antigen is undetermined.

Trimming cost V 5 bases and J 3 bases; bases outside gene matches: 9. In germline, CDR1 is MNHEY, CDR2 SVGAGI. This CDR3 comprises 15 residues. The sample consisted of PBMCs, taken from a glioma patient whose treatment included an IDH1 peptide vaccine. This chain links TRBV6-5 with TRBJ2-5; 7 bases are a match to TRBD1. The origin of this receptor is a woman between 50 and 59 years old with glioma. The CDR3 nucleotides read TGTGCCAGCAGTCTAACGGGACAGCATAAAGAGACCCAGTACTTC. Encoded protein: CASSLTGQHKETQYF.